Listed here are 27 T cell receptor beta chains from one sample, sequenced in a study of T cells after yellow fever vaccination. TCRdb reprocessed the 5' RACE reads via MiXCR and lists one record per CDR3 protein. The sample yields approximately 350,000 distinct CDR3 sequences, approximately 10% seen once. The sample here was PBMCs, taken on the day of the first yellow fever vaccination. These receptors were obtained from a young man who received the YFV17D yellow fever vaccine.

This clonotype was found many times. The V and J genes are TRBV2 and TRBJ1-5; D gene unclear. The germline CDR1 and CDR2 sequences are SNHLY and FYNNEI. This CDR3 comprises 13 residues. Trimming shortened V by 6 bases and J by 0 bases, and 6 bases separated the two germline ends. The DNA for the CDR3 is TGTGCCAGCAGGCGGGTTAGCAATCAGCCCCAGCATTTT. Amino acid sequence: CASRRVSNQPQHF. Together with reference TRBV2 and TRBJ1-5, the CDR3 gives the full variable domain: EPEVTQTPSHQVTQMGQEVILRCVPISNHLYFYWYRQILGQKVEFLVSFYNNEISEKSEIFDDQFSVERPDGSNFTLKIRSTKLEDSAMYFCASRRVSNQPQHFGDGTRLSIL.

This clonotype was found many times. The chain has TRBV6-5 and TRBJ1-3; the match to TRBD1 covers 8 bases. This CDR3 has 16 amino acids. The ends lost 2 bases at V and 2 bases at J; junction bases unmatched: 5. Germline V gene lookup returns CDR1 MNHEY and CDR2 SVGAGI. CDR3 DNA sequence: TGTGCCAGCAGTTACATGCAGGGGGCGACTGGAAACACCATATATTTT. Protein sequence: CASSYMQGATGNTIYF.

This clonotype was detected only a few times. This chain joins TRBV4-3 and TRBJ2-1, with D maybe TRBD1 (6 bases). Germline CDR1 is LGHNA and CDR2 is YSLEER. This CDR3 is built from 15 residues. V gave up 2 bases and J gave up 4 bases, with 12 bases separating them. The CDR3 DNA sequence: TGCGCCAGCAGCCAATCGACAGGATCTTACAATGAGCAGTTCTTC. It specifies CASSQSTGSYNEQFF.

This clonotype showed up just a few times. CDR3 loop: CASSLYGARVGGKNEKLFF. The CDR3 DNA is TGTGCCAGCAGCTTGTACGGTGCCCGGGTAGGGGGCAAAAATGAAAAACTGTTTTTT. The chain combines TRBV5-6 with TRBJ1-4; 7 bases map to TRBD1. The junction had 17 bases not matched to a gene; V was cut back by 1 base and J by 5 bases. CDR1 is SGHDT and CDR2 is YYEEEE in the germline V gene. The CDR3 consists of 19 residues.

On this clonotype itself: This could be a read error, since a much larger clone is one nucleotide away. The genes are TRBV5-1 and TRBJ2-3; D possibly corresponds to TRBD2 (6 bases). The length of the CDR3 is 14 residues. The germline V gene has CDR1 SGHRS and CDR2 YFSETQ. With 0 bases removed from V and 2 bases from J, the gap between germline ends came to 7 bases. Here the CDR3 DNA reads TGCGCCAGCAGCTTGGGGACTACCACAGATACGCAGTATTTT. Its translation: CASSLGTTTDTQYF.

In this sample, this clonotype turned up many times. The rearrangement links TRBV12-3 or TRBV12-4 to TRBJ2-3; a weak D match, TRBD1 (5 bases). The V end was cut by 3 bases, the J end by 0 bases, with 10 bases between. This CDR3 is built from 15 residues. This CDR3 reads CASSFDSTSTDTQYF. CDR3 nucleotide sequence: TGTGCCAGCAGTTTTGACAGTACTAGCACAGATACGCAGTATTTT.

This clonotype has a count of ten or more. This chain joins TRBV5-1 and TRBJ2-1, with 9 bases fitting TRBD2. This CDR3 contains 16 residues. V shed 2 bases and J 4 bases; nucleotides not matched to a gene: 7. In germline, CDR1 is SGHRS, CDR2 YFSETQ. The CDR3: CASSFGASGGYNEQFF. DNA for the CDR3: TGCGCCAGCAGCTTCGGCGCAAGCGGGGGGTACAATGAGCAGTTCTTC.

This chain uses TRBV20-1 with TRBJ2-2, with 7 bases that match TRBD1. Germline V gene data show CDR1 as DFQATT and CDR2 as SNEGSKA (reference sequence). The trim removed 6 bases at V and 2 bases at J, leaving 6 bases unmatched. This CDR3 is 14 amino acids long. In DNA form, the CDR3 reads TGCAGTGCCCCGAACAGGGGCAACACCGGGGAGCTGTTTTTT. It specifies CSAPNRGNTGELFF.

This sequence joins TRBV20-1 and TRBJ1-2, with 7 bases lining up with TRBD1. The germline gives CDR1 DFQATT, CDR2 SNEGSKA (reference sequence). This CDR3 comprises 15 residues. With 4 bases clipped from V and 5 bases from J, the junction kept 13 bases outside the gene matches. The CDR3 region is CSATVGGASWYGYTF. The CDR3 DNA sequence: TGCAGTGCTACGGTAGGGGGCGCAAGTTGGTATGGCTACACCTTC.

In its sample, this clonotype was seen a few times. The chain carries TRBV7-8 and TRBJ2-7; TRBD2 might be the D (5 bases). The germline V and J ends were trimmed by 5 bases and 7 bases, with 15 bases remaining between them. Germline V gene data show CDR1 as SGHVS and CDR2 as FQNEAQ. This CDR3 contains 13 residues. The DNA of the CDR3 is TGTGCCAGCAGCGGTACAATTTCGGGAGAGCAGTACGTC. Its protein product is CASSGTISGEQYV.

The V and J genes are TRBV20-1 and TRBJ1-1; 10 nucleotides align to TRBD1. CDR3 length: 13 residues. J was trimmed by 3 bases and V by 5 bases; bases with no gene match: 3. Per the germline V gene, CDR1 is DFQATT and CDR2 is SNEGSKA (reference sequence). The CDR3 loop reads CSAGTGVYTEAFF. CDR3 coding DNA: TGCAGTGCTGGGACAGGGGTCTACACTGAAGCTTTCTTT.

This clonotype was recorded many times. This sequence joins TRBV6-5 and TRBJ1-5, with 7 bases aligning to TRBD1. V lost 5 bases to trimming and J lost 3 bases; unmatched junction nucleotides: 4. The CDR3 extends over 14 amino acids. Germline V gives CDR1 MNHEY, CDR2 SVGAGI. The CDR3 reads CASSRDSNNQPQHF. CDR3 DNA: TGTGCCAGCAGTCGGGACAGTAACAATCAGCCCCAGCATTTT.

This clonotype was detected a few times. The chain couples TRBV12-3 or TRBV12-4 to TRBJ2-3; 12 positions match TRBD2. V lost 5 bases and J lost 6; bases outside the gene matches: 9. The CDR3 length is 16 residues. The CDR3 DNA sequence: TGTGCCAGCAGTGTACGACTAGCGGGGGTGTCGGATACGCAGTATTTT. Protein product: CASSVRLAGVSDTQYF.

This clonotype was recorded many times. V usage is TRBV6-5 and J usage is TRBJ1-1, with D maybe TRBD1 (5 bases). The length of the CDR3 is 14 residues. CDR1 MNHEY and CDR2 SVGAGI come from the germline V gene. The germline V and J ends were trimmed by 9 bases and 3 bases, with 17 bases remaining between them. The CDR3 DNA sequence: TGTGCCAGTTTCCCTAGGGGTACGGACACTGAAGCTTTCTTT. Translation: CASFPRGTDTEAFF.

This clonotype occurred once. Written as DNA, the CDR3 is TGCGCCAGCAGCCAAGATGTGACCTACGAGCAGTACTTC. The encoded protein is CASSQDVTYEQYF. The V and J genes are TRBV4-1 and TRBJ2-7; D gene uncertain. V dropped 0 bases and J dropped 2 bases, with 5 bases sitting between them. The CDR3 covers 13 residues. Per germline, CDR1 MGHRA and CDR2 YSYEKL.

This clonotype was picked up a small number of times. This chain links TRBV6-5 with TRBJ2-7, with TRBD2 matching 7 bases. Germline V CDR1 and CDR2: MNHEY, SVGAGI. V gave up 0 bases and J gave up 0 bases; unmatched junction bases: 11. The CDR3 contains 18 residues. CDR3 region: CASSYSIGGIWSSYEQYF. CDR3 sequence (DNA): TGTGCCAGCAGTTACTCTATCGGGGGGATTTGGAGCTCCTACGAGCAGTACTTC.

This clonotype was found a few times. This chain joins TRBV6-2 or TRBV6-3 and TRBJ2-1; the D gene is possibly TRBD2 (6 bases). The germline V and J ends were trimmed by 7 bases and 3 bases, with 16 bases remaining between them. CDR3 length equals 15 residues. Germline V gives CDR1 MNHEY, CDR2 SVGEGT. The CDR3 nucleotides read TGTGCCAGCACCCGGGTATGGAGGGGCTACAATGAGCAGTTCTTC. Encoded protein: CASTRVWRGYNEQFF.

The chain links TRBV7-3 to TRBJ2-1, with D unclear. Trimming removed 5 bases at V and 0 bases at J, with 5 bases between. The CDR3 covers 13 residues. Germline V CDR1 and CDR2: SGHTA, FQGTGA. The chain's CDR3 is CASSNSSYNEQFF. Here the CDR3 DNA reads TGTGCCAGCAGCAACAGCTCCTACAATGAGCAGTTCTTC. The full variable domain, its missing parts supplied by reference TRBV7-3 and TRBJ2-1, is GAGVSQTPSNKVTEKGKYVELRCDPISGHTALYWYRQSLGQGPEFLIYFQGTGAADDSGLPNDRFFAVRPEGSVSTLKIQRTERGDSAVYLCASSNSSYNEQFFGPGTRLTVL.

The chain couples TRBV5-1 to TRBJ2-5; D unresolved. Germline CDR1 reads SGHRS; CDR2 reads YFSETQ. V lost 7 bases, J lost 2 bases, and 6 bases lay in between. The CDR3 is made up of 11 amino acids. The CDR3 DNA sequence: TGCGCCAGCGGGGAACAAGAGACCCAGTACTTC. Its translation: CASGEQETQYF.

A few counts support this clonotype. It is likely a read error, because the conserved phenylalanine at the end of the CDR3 is missing. The limits of the CDR3 on the DNA are not certain, so only TCRdb's listed CDR3 is given. The chain is built from TRBV10-1 and TRBJ2-7; the table's D call, TRBD2, has no DNA check behind it. Per germline, CDR1 WNHNN and CDR2 SYGVQD (reference sequence). The CDR3 is 10 residues long, counting both termini. The CDR3 sequence: CASSEERGST.

This clonotype was seen at least ten times. This chain connects TRBV6-5 to TRBJ2-7; D gene ambiguous. With 6 bases removed from V and 4 bases from J, the gap between germline ends came to 19 bases. Per the germline V gene, CDR1 is MNHEY and CDR2 is SVGAGI. The CDR3 is 15 amino acids. The CDR3 protein is CASRSSGVFGYEQYV. The DNA for the CDR3 is TGTGCCAGCAGGTCTAGTGGAGTGTTTGGGTACGAGCAGTACGTC.

The chain has TRBV18 and TRBJ1-6; D call uncertain. The ends were cut back, 0 bases at V and 6 bases at J, with 9 bases in the middle. This CDR3 has 15 amino acids. Germline V lookup: CDR1 KGHSH, CDR2 LQKENI. CDR3 bases: TGTGCCAGCTCACCACCCTCCGGGATTAATTCACCCCTCCACTTT. Translating gives CASSPPSGINSPLHF.

The CDR3 region is CASSELTVGAEAFF. The CDR3 nucleotides are TGTGCCAGCAGTGAATTGACGGTGGGGGCTGAAGCTTTCTTT. The chain carries TRBV2 and TRBJ1-1, with a weak D call TRBD1 (5 bases). V was cut by 2 bases and J by 6 bases, with 13 bases left in between. The CDR3 loop spans 14 amino acids. Germline loops: CDR1 SNHLY, CDR2 FYNNEI.

CDR3 sequence (DNA): TGCGCCAGCCACTTAACAACAGGGAACACTGAAGCTTTCTTT. It codes for CASHLTTGNTEAFF. The chain joins TRBV5-1 to TRBJ1-1; D is possibly TRBD1 (5 bases). This CDR3 is 14 amino acids long. V was shortened by 7 bases and J by 1 base, with 14 bases between the two germline ends. Germline loops: CDR1 SGHRS, CDR2 YFSETQ.

The chain employs TRBV7-2 and TRBJ2-2; 8 bases align to TRBD2. Trimming cost V 3 bases and J 3 bases; bases outside gene matches: 0. Germline values: CDR1 SGHTA, CDR2 FQGNSA. The CDR3 covers 14 residues. The CDR3 DNA reads TGTGCCAGCAGCTTTAGCGGGGACACCGGGGAGCTGTTTTTT. As protein: CASSFSGDTGELFF. The variable domain in full, completed from reference TRBV7-2 and TRBJ2-2, reads GAGVSQSPSNKVTEKGKDVELRCDPISGHTALYWYRQSLGQGLEFLIYFQGNSAPDKSGLPSDRFSAERTGGSVSTLTIQRTQQEDSAVYLCASSFSGDTGELFFGEGSRLTVL.

This clonotype has just a few counts. The J gene is TRBJ1-6, the V gene TRBV20-1; D is uncertain. The CDR3 runs 16 residues. Germline CDR1 DFQATT, CDR2 SNEGSKA (reference sequence). V lost 6 bases to trimming and J lost 0 bases, with 15 bases between them. CDR3 amino acids: CSARSGRSSYNSPLHF. CDR3 bases: TGCAGTGCCCGTTCAGGACGCAGCTCCTATAATTCACCCCTCCACTTT.

This chain links TRBV3-1 with TRBJ2-2, with 13 positions matching TRBD2. With 11 bases clipped from V and 0 bases from J, the junction kept 12 bases outside the gene matches. Germline lookup yields CDR1 LGHDT and CDR2 YNNKEL (reference sequence). CDR3 length: 18 residues. The CDR3 sequence: CACCPGLAGVSNTGELFF. Written as DNA, the CDR3 is TGTGCCTGCTGCCCCGGACTAGCGGGGGTCTCGAACACCGGGGAGCTGTTTTTT.